Shown below are 25 T cell receptor beta chains from a single sample sequenced in a study of identical twins. A single record per CDR3 protein comes from TCRdb applying MiXCR to the 5' RACE reads. The table shows around 500,000 distinct CDR3 sequences, with 12% to 15% occurring only once. These data also formed part of another study, on yellow fever vaccine responses in identical twins.

The sample consisted of CD4+ T cells sorted from blood. Receptor source: a young woman in good health.

This clonotype appeared a few times. The CDR3: CASSASGYEQYF. In DNA form, the CDR3 reads TGTGCCAGCAGTGCGAGCGGCTACGAGCAGTACTTC. This chain uses TRBV25-1 with TRBJ2-7; tentative D call: TRBD2 (5 bases). V shed 4 bases and J shed 3 bases, with 7 bases lying between them. The V gene's germline CDR1 is MGHDK and CDR2 SYGVNS. There are 12 residues in the CDR3.

Many counts were recorded for this clonotype. The rearrangement uses TRBV12-3 or TRBV12-4 and TRBJ1-1; D is unclear. The CDR3 covers 14 residues. Trimming left V 6 bases short and J 2 bases short, with 13 bases between. DNA for the CDR3: TGTGCCAGCAGCCCGCTGTTGGAAAACACTGAAGCTTTCTTT. Translated: CASSPLLENTEAFF.

This clonotype was detected a few times. The V and J genes are TRBV28 and TRBJ1-5; TRBD1 aligns across 8 bases. This CDR3 comprises 16 residues. The V segment lost 4 bases and the J segment 2 bases; nucleotides outside the gene matches: 7. The germline gives CDR1 MDHEN, CDR2 SYDVKM. The DNA for the CDR3 is TGTGCCAGCAGTTCCAGGGGGCATACCGGCAATCAGCCCCAGCATTTT. This gives the protein CASSSRGHTGNQPQHF.

The chain combines TRBV6-5 with TRBJ2-7, with 8 bases identical to TRBD1. This CDR3 region has 15 residues. Germline loops: CDR1 MNHEY, CDR2 SVGAGI. V lost 1 base to trimming and J lost 5 bases; unmatched junction nucleotides: 7. CDR3 nucleotides: TGTGCCAGCAGTTACTTTCGGACAGGGATGGACGAGCAGTACTTC. It translates to CASSYFRTGMDEQYF.

The chain employs TRBV7-8 and TRBJ2-7, with D maybe TRBD2 (5 bases). CDR1 is SGHVS and CDR2 is FQNEAQ in the germline V gene. Trimming removed 0 bases from V and 3 bases from J, with 18 bases in between. CDR3 length: 17 residues. The DNA of the CDR3 is TGTGCCAGCAGCTTAGCGGGAGCTTATGCTAAGATCTACGAGCAGTACTTC. It encodes CASSLAGAYAKIYEQYF.

The rearrangement uses TRBV18 and TRBJ2-7; D possibly corresponds to TRBD2 (5 bases). The germline CDR1 and CDR2 sequences are KGHSH and LQKENI. The CDR3 spans 16 residues. V lost 3 bases to trimming and J lost 3 bases, with 18 bases between them. The CDR3: CASSPRMGAQYYEQYF. Written as DNA, the CDR3 is TGTGCCAGCTCACCCCGGATGGGAGCGCAATACTACGAGCAGTACTTC.

The chain carries TRBV11-2 and TRBJ2-1; D remains unclear. Between the trimmed V and J ends, which lost 0 bases and 2 bases, there was a span of 5 bases. Per the germline V gene, CDR1 is SGHAT and CDR2 is FQNNGV. This CDR3 region has 14 residues. The CDR3 spells CASSLDRTYNEQFF. Here the CDR3 DNA reads TGTGCCAGCAGCTTAGACCGGACCTACAATGAGCAGTTCTTC.

There are a few counts of this clonotype. The rearrangement links TRBV6-1 to TRBJ2-1; 8 bases are shared with TRBD1. With 8 bases clipped from V and 2 bases from J, the junction kept 5 bases outside the gene matches. The CDR3 runs to 14 residues. From germline, CDR1 is MNHNS and CDR2 SASEGT. The CDR3 is CASGQGAPYNEQFF. Written as DNA, the CDR3 is TGTGCCAGCGGCCAGGGGGCGCCCTACAATGAGCAGTTCTTC.

The chain recombines TRBV5-1 with TRBJ2-1; either TRBD1 or TRBD2 may fit D (5 bases each). The CDR3 has 13 residues. CDR1 and CDR2 from the germline V gene are SGHRS and YFSETQ. V was pared by 4 bases and J by 8 bases, with 13 bases between. This CDR3 reads CASSLVLGDEQFF. The CDR3 DNA follows: TGCGCCAGCAGCCTTGTGTTGGGGGATGAGCAGTTCTTC.

At least ten counts were recorded for this clonotype. The gene calls are TRBV9 and TRBJ1-1; no clear D gene. This CDR3 spans 13 amino acids. CDR1 and CDR2 from the germline V gene are SGDLS and YYNGEE. The V gene lost 4 bases and the J gene lost 7 bases, with 14 bases spanning the gap. The CDR3 sequence: CASSSTPDGEAFF. The CDR3 DNA sequence: TGTGCCAGCAGCTCAACCCCGGACGGTGAAGCTTTCTTT. Supplemented by reference TRBV9 and TRBJ1-1, the full variable domain reads DSGVTQTPKHLITATGQRVTLRCSPRSGDLSVYWYQQSLDQGLQFLIQYYNGEERAKGNILERFSAQQFPDLHSELNLSSLELGDSALYFCASSSTPDGEAFFGQGTRLTVV.

This clonotype was counted a few times. The chain recombines TRBV7-9 with TRBJ2-1; TRBD2 agrees at 13 bases. The CDR3 contains 15 residues. After removal of 5 bases from V and 8 bases from J, the junction contained 6 bases not matched to a gene. Germline V gene data show CDR1 as SEHNR and CDR2 as FQNEAQ (reference sequence). This chain's CDR3 is CASSPGTSGNDEQFF. CDR3 bases: TGTGCCAGCAGCCCTGGGACTAGCGGGAATGATGAGCAGTTCTTC.

The chain carries TRBV2 and TRBJ2-5; D not resolved. V shed 4 bases and J shed 0 bases, with 6 bases lying between them. The CDR3 contains 13 residues. The germline V gene has CDR1 SNHLY and CDR2 FYNNEI. The CDR3: CASSGQNQETQYF. The CDR3 DNA sequence: TGTGCCAGCAGTGGGCAGAACCAAGAGACCCAGTACTTC.

The table lists this clonotype with a few counts. The V call is TRBV20-1, the J call TRBJ2-1; 7 nucleotides line up with TRBD2. This CDR3 is built from 12 residues. Trimming cost V 2 bases and J 5 bases; bases outside gene matches: 0. Germline V gives CDR1 DFQATT, CDR2 SNEGSKA (reference sequence). In nucleotides, the CDR3 is TGCAGTGCTAGACTAGCGGACAATGAGCAGTTCTTC. Translated: CSARLADNEQFF.

This chain links TRBV9 with TRBJ2-1; 7 bases line up with TRBD1. CDR1 and CDR2 (germline): SGDLS, YYNGEE. The CDR3 extends over 14 amino acids. The trim removed 3 bases at V and 9 bases at J, leaving 9 bases unmatched. The CDR3 region is CASSARDSNSEQFF. DNA of the CDR3: TGTGCCAGCAGCGCCCGGGACAGTAATTCTGAGCAGTTCTTC. The whole variable domain, filled in from reference TRBV9 and TRBJ2-1, reads DSGVTQTPKHLITATGQRVTLRCSPRSGDLSVYWYQQSLDQGLQFLIQYYNGEERAKGNILERFSAQQFPDLHSELNLSSLELGDSALYFCASSARDSNSEQFFGPGTRLTVL.

J is TRBJ2-3 and V is TRBV6-2 or TRBV6-3, with TRBD2 matching 8 bases. There are 15 residues in the CDR3. V lost 5 bases, J lost 6 bases, and 10 bases stayed unmatched. The germline CDR1 and CDR2 sequences are MNHEY and SVGEGT. CDR3 DNA: TGTGCCAGCAGTGGGTTAGCGGGACCTCGGGATACGCAGTATTTT. Translated: CASSGLAGPRDTQYF.

A remark on this clonotype: This may stem from a read error, because a much larger clone lies one nucleotide away. CDR3 protein: CASSPRDRLLAKNIRYF. CDR3 bases: TGTGCCAGCAGCCCCCGGGACCGCCTGTTAGCCAAAAACATTCGGTACTTC. The chain is built from TRBV28 and TRBJ2-4; D might be TRBD1 or TRBD2, each matching 5 bases. In germline, CDR1 is MDHEN, CDR2 SYDVKM. The CDR3 contains 17 residues.

The chain employs TRBV7-2 and TRBJ2-3; 7 bases are shared with TRBD1. Trimming took 1 base from V and 3 from J; bases not matched to a gene: 7. Germline-derived CDR1 and CDR2 are SGHTA and FQGNSA. CDR3 size: 16 residues. The CDR3 is CASSLVGTAETDTQYF. The CDR3 DNA follows: TGTGCCAGCAGCTTAGTAGGGACAGCCGAAACAGATACGCAGTATTTT.

This chain uses TRBV3-1 with TRBJ2-5; maybe TRBD2 (5 bases). V lost 4 bases and J 7 bases, leaving 19 bases between the germline ends. Germline CDR1 and CDR2: LGHDT and YNNKEL (reference sequence). This CDR3 spans 15 amino acids. Here the CDR3 DNA reads TGTGCCAGCAGCCGGACTCCAACAGACCCTTCGACCCAGTACTTC. Amino acid sequence: CASSRTPTDPSTQYF.

This clonotype was recorded at least ten times. The rearrangement links TRBV5-1 to TRBJ2-5; 7 bases map to TRBD1. The trim removed 0 bases at V and 5 bases at J, leaving 4 bases unmatched. CDR1 and CDR2 from the germline V gene are SGHRS and YFSETQ. The CDR3 has 14 residues. Here the CDR3 reads CASSLVSDRETQYF. Here the CDR3 DNA reads TGCGCCAGCAGCTTGGTTTCGGACAGGGAGACCCAGTACTTC.

The DNA of the CDR3 is TGCAGTGCTGGTTTGGTAGATACGCAGTATTTT. It encodes CSAGLVDTQYF. The genes are TRBV20-1 and TRBJ2-3; D call uncertain. The germline gives CDR1 DFQATT, CDR2 SNEGSKA (reference sequence). Trimming took 5 bases from V and 5 from J, leaving 8 bases between them. The CDR3 consists of 11 residues.

The chain employs TRBV4-3 and TRBJ2-3; no clear D gene. This CDR3 has 13 residues. V lost 0 bases and J lost 4, with 5 bases in between. The germline gives CDR1 LGHNA, CDR2 YSLEER. CDR3 amino acids: CASSQDNPDTQYF. The CDR3 DNA reads TGCGCCAGCAGCCAAGATAACCCAGATACGCAGTATTTT.

This clonotype has just a few counts. This chain joins TRBV19 and TRBJ2-7; TRBD1 matches at 10 bases. The V gene's germline CDR1 is LNHDA and CDR2 SQIVND (reference sequence). V was pared by 6 bases and J by 2 bases, with 7 bases of the junction left unmatched. The CDR3 contains 15 residues. Here the CDR3 DNA reads TGTGCCAGTAGCCCGGACGGGACAGGGGCCTACGAGCAGTACTTC. Its protein product is CASSPDGTGAYEQYF.

The J gene is TRBJ2-5, the V gene TRBV5-1, with D maybe TRBD1 (6 bases). In germline, CDR1 is SGHRS, CDR2 YFSETQ. The V and J ends lost 2 bases and 1 base respectively, with 9 bases between them. There are 14 residues in the CDR3. The CDR3 reads CASSLKTGQETQYF. As DNA, the CDR3 is TGCGCCAGCAGCTTAAAGACAGGCCAAGAGACCCAGTACTTC. Full variable domain (missing parts from reference TRBV5-1 and TRBJ2-5): KAGVTQTPRYLIKTRGQQVTLSCSPISGHRSVSWYQQTPGQGLQFLFEYFSETQRNKGNFPGRFSGRQFSNSRSEMNVSTLELGDSALYLCASSLKTGQETQYFGPGTRLLVL.

This clonotype was counted between two and nine times. The chain carries TRBV14 and TRBJ2-5, with 7 bases lining up with TRBD1. The CDR3 is made up of 14 amino acids. CDR1 SGHDN and CDR2 FVKESK come from the germline V gene. The junction had 5 bases not matched to a gene; V was cut back by 4 bases and J by 3 bases. The CDR3 region has the DNA TGTGCCAGCAGCCCCCGGGACAGCGAAGAGACCCAGTACTTC. It is translated as CASSPRDSEETQYF.

V and J are TRBV6-2 or TRBV6-3 and TRBJ2-2, with 7 bases identical to TRBD1. V lost 6 bases to trimming and J lost 6 bases; unmatched junction nucleotides: 10. Germline lookup yields CDR1 MNHEY and CDR2 SVGEGT. The CDR3 consists of 15 residues. CDR3: CASRTGQALAGELFF. CDR3 DNA: TGTGCCAGCAGAACAGGACAGGCCTTGGCCGGGGAGCTGTTTTTT.